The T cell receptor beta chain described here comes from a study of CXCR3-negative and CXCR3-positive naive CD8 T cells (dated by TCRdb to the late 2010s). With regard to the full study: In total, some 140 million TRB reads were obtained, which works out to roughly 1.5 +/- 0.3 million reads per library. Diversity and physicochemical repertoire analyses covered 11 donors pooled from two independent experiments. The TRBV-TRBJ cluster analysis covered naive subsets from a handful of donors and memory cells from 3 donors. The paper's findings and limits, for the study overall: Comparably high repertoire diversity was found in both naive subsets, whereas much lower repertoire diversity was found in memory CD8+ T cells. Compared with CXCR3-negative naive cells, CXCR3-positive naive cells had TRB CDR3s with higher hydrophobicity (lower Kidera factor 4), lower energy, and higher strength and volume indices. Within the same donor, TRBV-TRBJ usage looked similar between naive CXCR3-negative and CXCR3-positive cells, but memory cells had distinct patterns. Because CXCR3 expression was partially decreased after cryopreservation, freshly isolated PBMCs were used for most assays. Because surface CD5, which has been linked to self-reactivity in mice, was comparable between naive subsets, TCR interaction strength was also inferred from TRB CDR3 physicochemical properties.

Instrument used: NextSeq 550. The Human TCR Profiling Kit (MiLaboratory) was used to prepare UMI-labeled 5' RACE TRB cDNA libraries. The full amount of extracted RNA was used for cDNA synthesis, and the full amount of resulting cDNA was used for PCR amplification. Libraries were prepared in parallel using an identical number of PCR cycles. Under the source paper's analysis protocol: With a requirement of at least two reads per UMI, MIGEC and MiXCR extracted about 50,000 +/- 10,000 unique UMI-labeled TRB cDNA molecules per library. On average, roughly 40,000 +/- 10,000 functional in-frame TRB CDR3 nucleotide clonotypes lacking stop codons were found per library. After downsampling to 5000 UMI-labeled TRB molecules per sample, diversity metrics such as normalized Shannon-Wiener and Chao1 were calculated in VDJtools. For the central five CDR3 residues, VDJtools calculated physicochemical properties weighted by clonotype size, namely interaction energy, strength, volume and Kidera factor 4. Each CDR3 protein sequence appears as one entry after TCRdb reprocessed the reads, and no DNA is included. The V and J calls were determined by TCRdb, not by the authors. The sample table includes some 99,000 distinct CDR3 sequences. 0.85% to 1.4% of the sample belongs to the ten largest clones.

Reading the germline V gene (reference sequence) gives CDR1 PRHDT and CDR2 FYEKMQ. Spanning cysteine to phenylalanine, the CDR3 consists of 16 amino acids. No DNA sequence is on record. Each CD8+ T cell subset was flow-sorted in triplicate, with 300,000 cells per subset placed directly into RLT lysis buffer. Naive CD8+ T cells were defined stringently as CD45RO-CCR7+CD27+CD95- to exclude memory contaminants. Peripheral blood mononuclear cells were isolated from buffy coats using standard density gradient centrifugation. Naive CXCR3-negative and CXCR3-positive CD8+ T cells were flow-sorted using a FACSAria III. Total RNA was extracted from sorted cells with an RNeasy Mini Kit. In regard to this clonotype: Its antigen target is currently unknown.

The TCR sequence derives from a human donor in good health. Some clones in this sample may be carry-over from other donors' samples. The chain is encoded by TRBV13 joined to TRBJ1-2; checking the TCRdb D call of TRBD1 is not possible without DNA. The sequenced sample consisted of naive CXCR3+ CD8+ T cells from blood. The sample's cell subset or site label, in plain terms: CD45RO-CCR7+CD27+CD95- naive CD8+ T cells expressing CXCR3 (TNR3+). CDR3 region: CASSPTTAGALYGYTF.